One sample yielded the 3 T cell receptor beta chains listed below, sequenced in a study of cytomegalovirus exposure and HLA in healthy donors. The PCR used 60 Vbeta and 13 Jbeta primers. Sequencing was performed with immunoSEQ multiplex PCR; in TCRdb, only in-frame clones are kept and a portion is missing. The sample lists approximately 170,000 clones, around 68% seen once, with around 3% in the top ten. Sequenced material: PBMCs. These TCRs come from a woman aged 40 to 50 in good health and CMV-seropositive.

The rearrangement joins TRBV5-1 to TRBJ1-6; D remains unclear. The CDR3 is 14 amino acids. V was cut by 1 base and J by 10 bases, with 12 bases left in between. Per germline, CDR1 SGHRS and CDR2 YFSETQ. The CDR3 sequence: CASSLSQAESPLHF. The DNA of the CDR3 is TGCGCCAGCAGCTTGAGCCAGGCTGAATCACCCCTCCACTTT.

This clone was found a few times. This rearrangement joins TRBV2 to TRBJ1-6; 7 bases align to TRBD1. V dropped 8 bases and J dropped 6; count of bases not matched to a gene: 7. The CDR3 spans 14 residues. From germline, CDR1 is SNHLY and CDR2 FYNNEI. This chain's CDR3 is CASRPGQPNSPLHF. DNA for the CDR3: TGTGCCAGCCGCCCGGGACAGCCTAATTCACCCCTCCACTTT.

The table lists this clone with a few counts. The CDR3 spells CASSYSLAYNEQFF. In DNA form, the CDR3 reads TGTGCCAGCAGTTACTCCTTAGCCTACAATGAGCAGTTCTTC. This chain joins TRBV6-6 and TRBJ2-1; unclear D gene. This CDR3 is built from 14 residues. Germline loops: CDR1 MNHNY, CDR2 SVGAGI (reference sequence). Trimming cost V 0 bases and J 2 bases, with 5 bases left between them.